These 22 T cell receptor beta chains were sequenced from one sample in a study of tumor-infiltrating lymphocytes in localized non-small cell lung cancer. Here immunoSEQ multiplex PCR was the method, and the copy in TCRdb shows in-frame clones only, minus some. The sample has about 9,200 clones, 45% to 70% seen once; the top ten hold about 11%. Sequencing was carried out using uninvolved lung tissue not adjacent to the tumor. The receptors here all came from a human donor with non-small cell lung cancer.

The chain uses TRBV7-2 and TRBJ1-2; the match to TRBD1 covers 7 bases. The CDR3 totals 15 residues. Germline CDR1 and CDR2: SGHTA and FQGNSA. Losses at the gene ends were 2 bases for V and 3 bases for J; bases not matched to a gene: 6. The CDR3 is CASSLHDGTDYGYTF. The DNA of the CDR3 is TGTGCCAGCAGCTTACATGATGGGACAGACTATGGCTACACCTTC.

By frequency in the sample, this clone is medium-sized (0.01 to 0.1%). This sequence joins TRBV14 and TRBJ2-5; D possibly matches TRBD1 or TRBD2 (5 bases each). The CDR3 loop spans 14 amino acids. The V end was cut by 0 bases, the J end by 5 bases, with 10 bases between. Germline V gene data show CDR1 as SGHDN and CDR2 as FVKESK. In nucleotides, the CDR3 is TGTGCCAGCAGCCAAGATGGAGAGGGGGAGACCCAGTACTTC. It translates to CASSQDGEGETQYF. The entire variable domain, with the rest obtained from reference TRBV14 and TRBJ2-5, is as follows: EAGVTQFPSHSVIEKGQTVTLRCDPISGHDNLYWYRRVMGKEIKFLLHFVKESKQDESGMPNNRFLAERTGGTYSTLKVQPAELEDSGVYFCASSQDGEGETQYFGPGTRLLVL.

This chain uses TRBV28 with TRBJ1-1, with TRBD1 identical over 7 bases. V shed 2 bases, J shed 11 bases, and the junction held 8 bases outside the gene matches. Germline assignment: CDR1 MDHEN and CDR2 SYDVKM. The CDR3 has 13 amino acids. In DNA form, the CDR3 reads TGTGCCAGCAGTTTACCTTACAGGGGTTCGGCTTTCTTT. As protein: CASSLPYRGSAFF. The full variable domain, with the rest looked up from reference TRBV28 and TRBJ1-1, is DVKVTQSSRYLVKRTGEKVFLECVQDMDHENMFWYRQDPGLGLRLIYFSYDVKMKEKGDIPEGYSVSREKKERFSLILESASTNQTSMYLCASSLPYRGSAFFGQGTRLTVV.

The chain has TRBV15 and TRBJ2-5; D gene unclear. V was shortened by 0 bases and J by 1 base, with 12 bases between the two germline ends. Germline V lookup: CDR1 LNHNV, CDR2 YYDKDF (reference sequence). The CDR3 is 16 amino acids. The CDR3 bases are TGTGCCACCAGCAGAGATTTTACCGTGGGCCAAGAGACCCAGTACTTC. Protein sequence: CATSRDFTVGQETQYF.

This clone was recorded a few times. CDR3 in amino acids: CAISGGDRGYDEQFF. Here the CDR3 DNA reads TGTGCCATCAGTGGGGGGGACAGGGGATACGATGAGCAGTTCTTC. The rearrangement links TRBV10-3 to TRBJ2-1, with TRBD1 matching over 10 bases. Germline lookup yields CDR1 ENHRY and CDR2 SYGVKD. V dropped 4 bases and J dropped 8; count of bases not matched to a gene: 8. The CDR3 contains 15 residues.

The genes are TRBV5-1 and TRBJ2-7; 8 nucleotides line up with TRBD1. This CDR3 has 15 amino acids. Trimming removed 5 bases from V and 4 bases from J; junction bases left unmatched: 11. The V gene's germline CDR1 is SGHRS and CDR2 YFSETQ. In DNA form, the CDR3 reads TGCGCCAGCAGGCCGACCGGGACAGGTCCATACGAGCAGTACTTC. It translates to CASRPTGTGPYEQYF.

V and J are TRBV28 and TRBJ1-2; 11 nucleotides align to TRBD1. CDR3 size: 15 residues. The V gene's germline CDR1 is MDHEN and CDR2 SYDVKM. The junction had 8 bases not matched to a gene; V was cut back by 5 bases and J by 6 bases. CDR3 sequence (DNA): TGTGCCAGCAGTCTTTACCGGGACAGGGGGGATGGCTACACCTTC. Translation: CASSLYRDRGDGYTF.

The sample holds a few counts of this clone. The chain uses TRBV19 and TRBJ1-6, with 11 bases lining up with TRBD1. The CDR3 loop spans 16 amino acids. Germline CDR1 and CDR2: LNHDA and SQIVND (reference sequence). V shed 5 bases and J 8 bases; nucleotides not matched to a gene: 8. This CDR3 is CASSSTGTGGYSPLHF. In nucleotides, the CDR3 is TGTGCCAGTAGTTCAACCGGGACAGGGGGTTATTCACCCCTCCACTTT.

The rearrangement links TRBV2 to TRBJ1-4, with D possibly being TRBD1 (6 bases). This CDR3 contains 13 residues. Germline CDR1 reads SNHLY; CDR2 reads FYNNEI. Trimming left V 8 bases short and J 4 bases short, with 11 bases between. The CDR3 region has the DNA TGTGCCAGCGTTCAGGACAGTAATGAAAAACTGTTTTTT. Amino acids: CASVQDSNEKLFF.

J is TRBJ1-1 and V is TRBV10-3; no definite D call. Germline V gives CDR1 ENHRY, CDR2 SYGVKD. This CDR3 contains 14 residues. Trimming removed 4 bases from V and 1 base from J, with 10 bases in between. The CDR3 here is CAISGKGGNTEAFF. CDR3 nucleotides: TGTGCCATCAGTGGAAAGGGTGGGAACACTGAAGCTTTCTTT.

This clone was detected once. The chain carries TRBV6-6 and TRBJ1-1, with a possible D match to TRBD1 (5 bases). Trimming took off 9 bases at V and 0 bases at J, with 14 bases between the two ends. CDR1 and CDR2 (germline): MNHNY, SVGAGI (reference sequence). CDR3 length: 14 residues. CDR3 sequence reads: CASMRTKLNTEAFF. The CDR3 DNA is TGTGCCAGTATGAGGACAAAGCTGAACACTGAAGCTTTCTTT.

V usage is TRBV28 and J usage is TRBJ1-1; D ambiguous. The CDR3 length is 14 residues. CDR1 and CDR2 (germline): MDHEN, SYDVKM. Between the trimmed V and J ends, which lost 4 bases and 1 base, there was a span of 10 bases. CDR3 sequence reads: CASSWWTRNTEAFF. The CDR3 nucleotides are TGTGCCAGCAGTTGGTGGACCAGGAACACTGAAGCTTTCTTT.

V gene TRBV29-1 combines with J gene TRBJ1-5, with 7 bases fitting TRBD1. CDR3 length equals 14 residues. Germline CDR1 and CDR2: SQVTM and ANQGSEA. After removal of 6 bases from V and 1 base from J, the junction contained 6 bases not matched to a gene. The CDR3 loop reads CSVGQAGSNQPQHF. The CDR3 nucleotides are TGCAGCGTCGGACAGGCCGGGAGCAATCAGCCCCAGCATTTT.

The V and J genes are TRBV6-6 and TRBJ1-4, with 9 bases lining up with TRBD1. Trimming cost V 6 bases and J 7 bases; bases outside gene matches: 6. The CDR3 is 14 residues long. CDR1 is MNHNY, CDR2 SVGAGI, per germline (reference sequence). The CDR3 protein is CASRTGGRGEKLFF. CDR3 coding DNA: TGTGCCAGCAGAACAGGGGGCCGGGGTGAAAAACTGTTTTTT.

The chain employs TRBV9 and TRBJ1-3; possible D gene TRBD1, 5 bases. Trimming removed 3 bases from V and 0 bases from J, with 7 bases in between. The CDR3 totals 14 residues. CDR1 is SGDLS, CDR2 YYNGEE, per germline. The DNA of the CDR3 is TGTGCCAGCAGCGAAGACAGCTCTGGAAACACCATATATTTT. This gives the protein CASSEDSSGNTIYF.

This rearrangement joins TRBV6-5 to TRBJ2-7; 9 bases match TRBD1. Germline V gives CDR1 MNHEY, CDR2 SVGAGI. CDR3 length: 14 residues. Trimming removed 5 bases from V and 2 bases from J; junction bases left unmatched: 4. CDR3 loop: CASSVRTGAYEQYF. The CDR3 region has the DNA TGTGCCAGCAGTGTGCGGACAGGGGCCTACGAGCAGTACTTC.

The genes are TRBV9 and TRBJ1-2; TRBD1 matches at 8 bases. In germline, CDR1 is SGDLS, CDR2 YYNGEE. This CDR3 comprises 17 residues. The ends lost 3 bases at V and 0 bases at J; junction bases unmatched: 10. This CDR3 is CASSAGAGTGANYGYTF. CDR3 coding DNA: TGTGCCAGCAGCGCCGGTGCCGGGACAGGAGCTAACTATGGCTACACCTTC.

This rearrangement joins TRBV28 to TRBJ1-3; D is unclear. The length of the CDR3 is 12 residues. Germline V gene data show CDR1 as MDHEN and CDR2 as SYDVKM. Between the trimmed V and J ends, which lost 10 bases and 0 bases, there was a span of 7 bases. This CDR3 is CATSASGNTIYF. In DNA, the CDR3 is TGTGCCACCTCAGCCTCTGGAAACACCATATATTTT.

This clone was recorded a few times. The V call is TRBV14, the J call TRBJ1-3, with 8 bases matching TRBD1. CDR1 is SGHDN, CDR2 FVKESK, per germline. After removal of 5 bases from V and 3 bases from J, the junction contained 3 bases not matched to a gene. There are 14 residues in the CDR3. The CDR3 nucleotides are TGTGCCAGCAGCATGGACAGGGTTGGAAACACCATATATTTT. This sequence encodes CASSMDRVGNTIYF.

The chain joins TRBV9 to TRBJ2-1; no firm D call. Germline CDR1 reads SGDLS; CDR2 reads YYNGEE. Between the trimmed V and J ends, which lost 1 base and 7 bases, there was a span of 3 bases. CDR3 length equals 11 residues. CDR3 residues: CASSVRNEQFF. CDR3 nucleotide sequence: TGTGCCAGCAGCGTAAGGAATGAGCAGTTCTTC.

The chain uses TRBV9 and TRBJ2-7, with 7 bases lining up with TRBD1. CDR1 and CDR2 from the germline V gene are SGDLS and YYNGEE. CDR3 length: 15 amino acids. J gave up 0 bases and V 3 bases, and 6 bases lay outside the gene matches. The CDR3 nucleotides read TGTGCCAGCAGCGGACAACACAGGGGCTCCTACGAGCAGTACTTC. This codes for CASSGQHRGSYEQYF.

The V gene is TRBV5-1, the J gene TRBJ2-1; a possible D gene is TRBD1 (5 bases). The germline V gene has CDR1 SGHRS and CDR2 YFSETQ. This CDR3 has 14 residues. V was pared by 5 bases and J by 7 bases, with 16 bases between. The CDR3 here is CASSGARVRNEQFF. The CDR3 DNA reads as TGCGCCAGCAGTGGGGCCAGGGTAAGAAATGAGCAGTTCTTC. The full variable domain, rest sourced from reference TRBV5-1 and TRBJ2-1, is KAGVTQTPRYLIKTRGQQVTLSCSPISGHRSVSWYQQTPGQGLQFLFEYFSETQRNKGNFPGRFSGRQFSNSRSEMNVSTLELGDSALYLCASSGARVRNEQFFGPGTRLTVL.